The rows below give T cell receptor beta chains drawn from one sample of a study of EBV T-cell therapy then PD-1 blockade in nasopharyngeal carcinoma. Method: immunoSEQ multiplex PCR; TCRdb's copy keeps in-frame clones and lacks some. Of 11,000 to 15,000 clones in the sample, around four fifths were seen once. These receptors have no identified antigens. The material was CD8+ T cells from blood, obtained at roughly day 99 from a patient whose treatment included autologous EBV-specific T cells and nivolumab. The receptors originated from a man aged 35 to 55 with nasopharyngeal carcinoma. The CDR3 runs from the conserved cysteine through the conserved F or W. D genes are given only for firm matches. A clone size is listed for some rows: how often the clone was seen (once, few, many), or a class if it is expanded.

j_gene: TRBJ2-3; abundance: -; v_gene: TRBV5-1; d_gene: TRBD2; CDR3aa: CASRPGTSGGSVTDTQYF; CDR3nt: TGCGCCAGCAGACCTGGGACTAGCGGGGGGTCCGTCACAGATACGCAGTATTTT
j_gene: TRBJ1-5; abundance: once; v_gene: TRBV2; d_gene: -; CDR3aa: CASSPHLDSNVGNQPQHF; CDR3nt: TGTGCCAGCAGTCCTCACCTGGACAGCAATGTTGGCAATCAGCCCCAGCATTTT
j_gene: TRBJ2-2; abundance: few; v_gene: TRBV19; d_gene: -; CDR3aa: CASEGYTGELFF; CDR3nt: TGTGCCAGCGAAGGGTACACCGGGGAGCTGTTTTTT
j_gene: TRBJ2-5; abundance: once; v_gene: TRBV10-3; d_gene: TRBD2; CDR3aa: CAISETSGGRGQETQYF; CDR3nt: TGTGCCATCAGTGAGACTAGCGGGGGTAGGGGGCAAGAGACCCAGTACTTC
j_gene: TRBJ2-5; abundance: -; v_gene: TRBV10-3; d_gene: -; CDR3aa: CAISETRDPQETQYF; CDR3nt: TGTGCCATCAGTGAGACGAGGGACCCTCAAGAGACCCAGTACTTC
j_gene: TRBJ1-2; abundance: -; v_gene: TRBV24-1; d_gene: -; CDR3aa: CATSAGEAYGYTF; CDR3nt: TGTGCCACCAGCGCAGGAGAGGCTTATGGCTACACCTTC
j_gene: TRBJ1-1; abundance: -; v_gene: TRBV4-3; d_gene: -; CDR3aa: CASSQARHSGAEAFF; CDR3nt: TGCGCCAGCAGCCAAGCACGCCACTCCGGGGCTGAAGCTTTCTTT
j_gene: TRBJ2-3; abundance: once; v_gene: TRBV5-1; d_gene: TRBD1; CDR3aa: CASSFEGATQYF; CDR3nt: TGCGCCAGCAGCTTTGAGGGGGCTACGCAGTATTTT
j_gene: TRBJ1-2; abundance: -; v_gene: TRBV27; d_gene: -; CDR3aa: CASSLSIGGSYGYTF; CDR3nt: TGTGCCAGCAGTTTATCGATCGGGGGGAGTTATGGCTACACCTTC
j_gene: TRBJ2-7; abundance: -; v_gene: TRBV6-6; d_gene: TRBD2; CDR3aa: CASSGLAGESEQYF; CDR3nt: TGTGCCAGCAGCGGACTAGCGGGGGAAAGCGAGCAGTACTTC
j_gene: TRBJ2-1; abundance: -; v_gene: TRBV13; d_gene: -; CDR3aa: CASSSGSSYNEQFF; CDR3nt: TGTGCCAGCAGCTCGGGGAGCTCCTACAATGAGCAGTTCTTC
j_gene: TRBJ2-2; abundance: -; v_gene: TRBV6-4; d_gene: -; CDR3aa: CASSDRAHGELFF; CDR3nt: TGTGCCAGCAGTGATCGGGCGCACGGGGAGCTGTTTTTT
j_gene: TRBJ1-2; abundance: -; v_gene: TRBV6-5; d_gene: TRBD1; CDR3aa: CASSFQGVYGYTF; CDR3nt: TGTGCCAGCAGCTTTCAGGGGGTCTATGGCTACACCTTC
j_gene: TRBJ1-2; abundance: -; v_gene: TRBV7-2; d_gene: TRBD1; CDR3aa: CASSLETGNGYTF; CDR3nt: TGTGCCAGCAGCTTAGAGACAGGGAATGGCTACACCTTC
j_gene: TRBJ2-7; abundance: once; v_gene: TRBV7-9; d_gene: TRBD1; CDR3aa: CASSPVDRGIYEQYF; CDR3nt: TGTGCCAGCAGCCCCGTCGACAGGGGAATCTACGAGCAGTACTTC
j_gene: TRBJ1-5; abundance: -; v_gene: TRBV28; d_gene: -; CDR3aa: CASTTPGRGSDQPQHF; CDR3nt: TGTGCCAGCACTACTCCGGGCCGAGGGAGTGATCAGCCCCAGCATTTT
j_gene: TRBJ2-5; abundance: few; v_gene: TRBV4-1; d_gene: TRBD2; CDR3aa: CASSQDQTSGARETQYF; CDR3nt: TGCGCCAGCAGCCAAGATCAGACTAGCGGGGCCAGGGAGACCCAGTACTTC
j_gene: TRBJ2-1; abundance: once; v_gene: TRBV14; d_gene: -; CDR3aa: CASSRNRVSYNEQFF; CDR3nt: TGTGCCAGCAGCCGCAACAGGGTTTCCTACAATGAGCAGTTCTTC
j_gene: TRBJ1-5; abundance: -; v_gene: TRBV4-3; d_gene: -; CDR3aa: CASSQDRFPSQNQPQHF; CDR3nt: TGCGCCAGCAGCCAAGATCGTTTCCCGTCTCAAAATCAGCCCCAGCATTTT
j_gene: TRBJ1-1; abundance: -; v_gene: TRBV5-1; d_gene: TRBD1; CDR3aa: CASSPGQNPEGEAFF; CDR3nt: TGCGCCAGCAGCCCGGGACAGAACCCCGAGGGTGAAGCTTTCTTT
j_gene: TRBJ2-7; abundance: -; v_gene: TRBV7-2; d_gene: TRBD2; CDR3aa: CASSAGLAITYEQYF; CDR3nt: TGTGCCAGCAGCGCCGGACTAGCGATAACCTACGAGCAGTACTTC
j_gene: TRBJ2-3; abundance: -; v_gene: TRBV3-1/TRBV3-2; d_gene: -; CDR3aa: CASSQEQTETDTQYF; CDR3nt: TGTGCCAGCAGCCAAGAACAAACAGAAACAGATACGCAGTATTTT
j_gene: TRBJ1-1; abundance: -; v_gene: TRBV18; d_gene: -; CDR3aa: CASSPAWGGTEAFF; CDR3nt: TGTGCCAGCTCGCCAGCGTGGGGTGGGACTGAAGCTTTCTTT
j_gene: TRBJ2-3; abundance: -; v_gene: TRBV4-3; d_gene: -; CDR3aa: CASTPSRGPTDTQYF; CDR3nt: TGCGCCAGCACTCCATCCCGGGGGCCCACAGATACGCAGTATTTT